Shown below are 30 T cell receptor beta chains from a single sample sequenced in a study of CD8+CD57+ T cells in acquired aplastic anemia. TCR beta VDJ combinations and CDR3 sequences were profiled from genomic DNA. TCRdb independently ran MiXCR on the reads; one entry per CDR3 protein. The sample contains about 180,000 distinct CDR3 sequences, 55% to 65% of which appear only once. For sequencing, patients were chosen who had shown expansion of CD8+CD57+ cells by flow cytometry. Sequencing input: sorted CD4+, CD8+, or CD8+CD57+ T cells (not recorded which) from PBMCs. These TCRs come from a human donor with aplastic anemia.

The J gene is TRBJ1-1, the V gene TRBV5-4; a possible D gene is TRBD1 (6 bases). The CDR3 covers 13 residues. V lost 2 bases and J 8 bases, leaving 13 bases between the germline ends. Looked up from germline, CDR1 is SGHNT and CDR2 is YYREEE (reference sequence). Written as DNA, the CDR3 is TGTGCCAGCAGCTTCGACGACAGGATCGAAGCTTTCTTT. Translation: CASSFDDRIEAFF.

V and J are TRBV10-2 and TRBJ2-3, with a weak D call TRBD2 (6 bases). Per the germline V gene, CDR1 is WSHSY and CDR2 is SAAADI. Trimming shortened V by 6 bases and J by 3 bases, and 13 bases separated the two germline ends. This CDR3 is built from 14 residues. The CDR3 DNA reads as TGCGCCAGCAGCGGTATTGCGGGAACAGATACGCAGTATTTT. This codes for CASSGIAGTDTQYF.

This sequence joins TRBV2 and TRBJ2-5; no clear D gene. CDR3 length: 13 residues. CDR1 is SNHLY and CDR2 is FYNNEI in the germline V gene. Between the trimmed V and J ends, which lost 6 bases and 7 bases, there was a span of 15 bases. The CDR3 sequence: CASSQARSGTQYF. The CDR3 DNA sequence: TGTGCCAGCAGCCAAGCCAGGTCAGGGACCCAGTACTTC. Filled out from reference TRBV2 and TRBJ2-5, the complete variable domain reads EPEVTQTPSHQVTQMGQEVILRCVPISNHLYFYWYRQILGQKVEFLVSFYNNEISEKSEIFDDQFSVERPDGSNFTLKIRSTKLEDSAMYFCASSQARSGTQYFGPGTRLLVL.

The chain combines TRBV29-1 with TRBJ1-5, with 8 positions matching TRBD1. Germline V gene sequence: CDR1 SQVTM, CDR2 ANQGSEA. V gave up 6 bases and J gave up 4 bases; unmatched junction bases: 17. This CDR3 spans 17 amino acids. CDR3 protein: CSVAKRRTGIGNQPQHF. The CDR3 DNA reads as TGCAGCGTGGCTAAGAGGAGGACAGGGATCGGTAATCAGCCCCAGCATTTT. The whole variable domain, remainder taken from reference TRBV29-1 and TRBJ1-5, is SAVISQKPSRDICQRGTSLTIQCQVDSQVTMMFWYRQQPGQSLTLIATANQGSEATYESGFVIDKFPISRPNLTFSTLTVSNMSPEDSSIYLCSVAKRRTGIGNQPQHFGDGTRLSIL.

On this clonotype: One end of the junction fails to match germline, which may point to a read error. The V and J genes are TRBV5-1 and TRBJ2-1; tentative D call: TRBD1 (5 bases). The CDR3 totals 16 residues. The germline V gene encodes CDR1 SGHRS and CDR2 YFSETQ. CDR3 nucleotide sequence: TGTGCCAGCAGCCAAGGGGCTCCTCCTCCCTACAATGAGCAGTTCTTC. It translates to CASSQGAPPPYNEQFF.

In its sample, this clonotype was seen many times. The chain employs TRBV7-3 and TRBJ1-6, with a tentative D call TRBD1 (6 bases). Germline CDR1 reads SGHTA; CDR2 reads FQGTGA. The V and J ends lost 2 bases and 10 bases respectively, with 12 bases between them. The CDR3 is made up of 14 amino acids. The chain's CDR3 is CASSLGITGSPLHF. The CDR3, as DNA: TGTGCCAGCAGCTTAGGCATCACAGGGTCACCCCTCCACTTT.

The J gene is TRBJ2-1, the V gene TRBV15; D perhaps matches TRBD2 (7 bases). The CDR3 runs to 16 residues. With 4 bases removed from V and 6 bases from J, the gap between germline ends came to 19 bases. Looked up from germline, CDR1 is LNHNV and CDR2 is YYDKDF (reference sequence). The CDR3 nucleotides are TGTGCCACCAGCACCTCAGGGAGGGGGGGGATCAATGAGCAGTTCTTC. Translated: CATSTSGRGGINEQFF.

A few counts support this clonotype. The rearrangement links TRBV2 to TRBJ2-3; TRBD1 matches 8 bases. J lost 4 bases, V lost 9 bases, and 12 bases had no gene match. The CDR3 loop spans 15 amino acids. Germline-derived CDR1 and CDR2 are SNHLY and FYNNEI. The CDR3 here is CARSTPGQVSDTQYF. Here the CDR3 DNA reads TGTGCCAGGTCTACTCCGGGACAGGTTTCAGATACGCAGTATTTT.

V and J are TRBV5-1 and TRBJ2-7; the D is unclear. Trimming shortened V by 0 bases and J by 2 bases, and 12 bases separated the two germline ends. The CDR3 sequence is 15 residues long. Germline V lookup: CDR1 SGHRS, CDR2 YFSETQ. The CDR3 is CASSLGPAKTYEQYF. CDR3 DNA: TGCGCCAGCAGCTTGGGGCCGGCAAAAACCTACGAGCAGTACTTC.

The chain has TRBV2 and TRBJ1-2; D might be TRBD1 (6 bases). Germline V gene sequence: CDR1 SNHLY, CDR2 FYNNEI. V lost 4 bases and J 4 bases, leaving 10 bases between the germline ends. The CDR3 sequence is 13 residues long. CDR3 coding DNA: TGTGCCAGCAGTGTTCAGGACAGCTATGGCTACACCTTC. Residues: CASSVQDSYGYTF.

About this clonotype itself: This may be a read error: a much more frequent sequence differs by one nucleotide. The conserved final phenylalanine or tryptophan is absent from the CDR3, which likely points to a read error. The CDR3 nucleotides read TGTGCCGGCAGTGAAGGCCAGAACTATGGCTACACCTCC. Translated: CAGSEGQNYGYTS. The chain recombines TRBV2 with TRBJ1-2; no clear D gene. The germline V gene encodes CDR1 SNHLY and CDR2 FYNNEI. The CDR3 has 13 amino acids.

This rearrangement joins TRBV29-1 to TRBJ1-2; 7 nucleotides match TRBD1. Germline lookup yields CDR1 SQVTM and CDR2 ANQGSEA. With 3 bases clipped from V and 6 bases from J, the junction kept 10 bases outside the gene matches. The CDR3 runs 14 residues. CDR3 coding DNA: TGCAGCGTTGATGAGACAGGGATACCCGATGGCTACACCTTC. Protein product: CSVDETGIPDGYTF.

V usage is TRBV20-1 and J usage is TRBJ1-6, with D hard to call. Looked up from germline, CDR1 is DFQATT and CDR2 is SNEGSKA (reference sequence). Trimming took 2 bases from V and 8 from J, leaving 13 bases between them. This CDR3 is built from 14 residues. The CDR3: CSARSFLQDSPLHF. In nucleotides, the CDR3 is TGCAGTGCTAGAAGCTTCCTTCAAGATTCACCCCTCCACTTT.

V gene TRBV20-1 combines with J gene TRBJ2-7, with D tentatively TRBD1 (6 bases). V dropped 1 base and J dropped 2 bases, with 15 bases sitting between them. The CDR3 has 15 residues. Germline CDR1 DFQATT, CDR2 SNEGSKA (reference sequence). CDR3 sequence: CSARGRSGQPYEQYF. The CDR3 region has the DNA TGCAGTGCTAGAGGTAGAAGCGGACAGCCCTACGAGCAGTACTTC.

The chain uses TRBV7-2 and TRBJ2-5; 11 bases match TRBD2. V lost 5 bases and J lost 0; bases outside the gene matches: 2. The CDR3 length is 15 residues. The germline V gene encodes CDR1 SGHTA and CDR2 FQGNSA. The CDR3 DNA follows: TGTGCCAGCAGCGCGGGACTAGCGGACCAAGAGACCCAGTACTTC. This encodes CASSAGLADQETQYF.

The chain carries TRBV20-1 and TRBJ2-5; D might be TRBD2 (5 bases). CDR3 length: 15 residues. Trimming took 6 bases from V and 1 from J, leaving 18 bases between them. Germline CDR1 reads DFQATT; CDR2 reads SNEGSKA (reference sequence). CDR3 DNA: TGCAGTGCCCCCCCCACCACGGGATCCCAAGAGACCCAGTACTTC. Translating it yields CSAPPTTGSQETQYF.

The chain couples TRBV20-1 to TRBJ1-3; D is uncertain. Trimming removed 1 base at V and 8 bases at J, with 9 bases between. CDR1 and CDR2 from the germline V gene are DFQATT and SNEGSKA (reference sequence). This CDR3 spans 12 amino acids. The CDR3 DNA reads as TGCAGTGCTAGAGGTCAGAAAGACACCATATATTTT. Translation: CSARGQKDTIYF.

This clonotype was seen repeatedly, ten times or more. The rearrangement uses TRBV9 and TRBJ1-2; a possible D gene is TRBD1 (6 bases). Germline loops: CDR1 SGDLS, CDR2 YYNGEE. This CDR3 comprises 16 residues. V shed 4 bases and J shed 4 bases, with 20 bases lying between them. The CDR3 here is CASSLGGGGAGYGYTF. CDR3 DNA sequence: TGTGCCAGCAGCCTTGGGGGGGGGGGCGCCGGCTATGGCTACACCTTC.

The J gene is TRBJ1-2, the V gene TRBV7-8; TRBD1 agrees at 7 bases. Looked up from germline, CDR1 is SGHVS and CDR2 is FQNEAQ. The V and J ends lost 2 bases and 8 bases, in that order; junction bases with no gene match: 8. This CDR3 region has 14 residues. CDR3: CASSLQGGVWGYTF. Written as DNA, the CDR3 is TGTGCCAGCAGCTTACAGGGGGGAGTGTGGGGCTACACCTTC.

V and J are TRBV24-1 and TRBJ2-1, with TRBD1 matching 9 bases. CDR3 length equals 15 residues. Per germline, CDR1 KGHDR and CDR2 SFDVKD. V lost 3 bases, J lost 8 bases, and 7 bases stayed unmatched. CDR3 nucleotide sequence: TGTGCCACCAGTGATGCGGGACAGGGTTCGGATGAGCAGTTCTTC. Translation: CATSDAGQGSDEQFF.

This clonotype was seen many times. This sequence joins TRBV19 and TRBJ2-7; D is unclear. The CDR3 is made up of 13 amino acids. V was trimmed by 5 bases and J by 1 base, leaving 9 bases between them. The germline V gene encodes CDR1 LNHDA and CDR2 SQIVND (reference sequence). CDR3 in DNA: TGTGCCAGTAGTGTGGGCCCGTCCTACGAGCAGTACTTC. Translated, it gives CASSVGPSYEQYF.

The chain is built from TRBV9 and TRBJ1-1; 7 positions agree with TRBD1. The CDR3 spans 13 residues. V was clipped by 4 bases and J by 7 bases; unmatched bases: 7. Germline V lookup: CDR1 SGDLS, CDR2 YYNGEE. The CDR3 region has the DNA TGTGCCAGCAGCTTCACAGGGGATAGTGAAGCTTTCTTT. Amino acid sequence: CASSFTGDSEAFF.

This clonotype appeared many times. CDR3 sequence (DNA): TGTGCCAGCAGCCTTGGGGGCCTCGGCTATGGCTACACCTTC. Translated, it gives CASSLGGLGYGYTF. The chain uses TRBV5-8 and TRBJ1-2; D is possibly TRBD1 (6 bases). The CDR3 has 14 residues. The V end was cut by 4 bases, the J end by 4 bases, with 14 bases between. Per germline, CDR1 SGHTS and CDR2 YDEGEE.

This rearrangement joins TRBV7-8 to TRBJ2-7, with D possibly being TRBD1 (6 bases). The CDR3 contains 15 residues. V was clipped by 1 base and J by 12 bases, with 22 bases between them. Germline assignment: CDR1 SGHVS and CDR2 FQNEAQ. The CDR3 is CASSLVPRGQGGRYF. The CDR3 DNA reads TGTGCCAGCAGCTTAGTTCCCAGGGGCCAAGGGGGACGGTACTTC.

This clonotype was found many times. Here the CDR3 reads CAARGRDTRPSNYGYTF. Here the CDR3 DNA reads TGTGCCGCCAGAGGGAGGGACACCCGCCCCTCTAACTATGGCTACACCTTC. The chain uses TRBV2 and TRBJ1-2, with a weak D call TRBD1 (6 bases). This CDR3 has 17 residues. Germline V gives CDR1 SNHLY, CDR2 FYNNEI. V lost 11 bases and J 0 bases, leaving 25 bases between the germline ends. The variable domain in full, completed from reference TRBV2 and TRBJ1-2, reads EPEVTQTPSHQVTQMGQEVILRCVPISNHLYFYWYRQILGQKVEFLVSFYNNEISEKSEIFDDQFSVERPDGSNFTLKIRSTKLEDSAMYFCAARGRDTRPSNYGYTFGSGTRLTVV.

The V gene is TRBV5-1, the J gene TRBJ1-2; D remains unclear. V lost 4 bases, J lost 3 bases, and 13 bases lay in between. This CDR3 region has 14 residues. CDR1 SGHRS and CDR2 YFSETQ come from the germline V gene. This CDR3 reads CASSPLGFDYGYTF. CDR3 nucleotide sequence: TGCGCCAGCAGCCCTCTAGGGTTCGACTATGGCTACACCTTC.

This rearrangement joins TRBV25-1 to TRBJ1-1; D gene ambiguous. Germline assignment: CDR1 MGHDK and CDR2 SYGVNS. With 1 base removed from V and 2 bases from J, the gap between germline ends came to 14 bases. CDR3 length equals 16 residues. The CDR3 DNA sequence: TGTGCCAGCAGTGAATTTAGGAGGGATTTTAACACTGAAGCTTTCTTT. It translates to CASSEFRRDFNTEAFF.

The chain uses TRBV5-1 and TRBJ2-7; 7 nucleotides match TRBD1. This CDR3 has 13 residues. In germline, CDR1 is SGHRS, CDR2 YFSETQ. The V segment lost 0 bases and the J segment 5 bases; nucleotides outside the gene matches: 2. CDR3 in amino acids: CASSLATGHEQYF. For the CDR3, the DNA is TGCGCCAGCAGCTTGGCGACAGGGCACGAGCAGTACTTC.

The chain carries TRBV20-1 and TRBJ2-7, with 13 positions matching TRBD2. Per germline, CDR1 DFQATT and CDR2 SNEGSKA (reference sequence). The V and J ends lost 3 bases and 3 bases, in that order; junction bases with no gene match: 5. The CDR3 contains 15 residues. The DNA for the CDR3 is TGCAGTGCTAGCTCCGGGACTAGCGGGATCTACGAGCAGTACTTC. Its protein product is CSASSGTSGIYEQYF.

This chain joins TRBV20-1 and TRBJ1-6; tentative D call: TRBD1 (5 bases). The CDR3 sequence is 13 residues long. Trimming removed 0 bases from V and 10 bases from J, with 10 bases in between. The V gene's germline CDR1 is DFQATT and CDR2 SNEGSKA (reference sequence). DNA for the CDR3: TGCAGTGCTAGAGATCCAGGGAACTCACCCCTCCACTTT. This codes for CSARDPGNSPLHF.